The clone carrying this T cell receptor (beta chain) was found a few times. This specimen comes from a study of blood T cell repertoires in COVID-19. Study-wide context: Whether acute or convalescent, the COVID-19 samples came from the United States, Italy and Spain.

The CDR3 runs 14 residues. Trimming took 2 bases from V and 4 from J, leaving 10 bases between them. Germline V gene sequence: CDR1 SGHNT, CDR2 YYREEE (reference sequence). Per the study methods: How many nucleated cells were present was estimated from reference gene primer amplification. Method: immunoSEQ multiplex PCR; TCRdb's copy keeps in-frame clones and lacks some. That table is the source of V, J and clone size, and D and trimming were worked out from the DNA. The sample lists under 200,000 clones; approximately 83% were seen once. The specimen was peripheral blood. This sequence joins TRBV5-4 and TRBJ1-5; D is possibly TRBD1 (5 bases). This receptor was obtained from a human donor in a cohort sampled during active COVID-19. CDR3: CASSLGGANQPQHF. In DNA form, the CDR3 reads TGTGCCAGCAGCTTAGGAGGGGCGAATCAGCCCCAGCATTTT.